The 17 T cell receptor beta chains below come from one sample, sequenced in a study of blood T cell repertoires in COVID-19. Some clones are missing from TCRdb's copy, which holds only in-frame ones; the method was immunoSEQ multiplex PCR. The repertoire holds tens of thousands of clones, with more than 60% as singletons. The specimen was peripheral blood. The receptors shown here come from a human donor in a cohort sampled during active COVID-19.

The chain is built from TRBV6-6 and TRBJ2-2, with unresolved D. Trimming shortened V by 6 bases and J by 0 bases, and 5 bases separated the two germline ends. The length of the CDR3 is 13 residues. Germline lookup yields CDR1 MNHNY and CDR2 SVGAGI (reference sequence). The CDR3 nucleotides are TGTGCCAGCAGCAAATCGAACACCGGGGAGCTGTTTTTT. Translation: CASSKSNTGELFF.

The rearrangement links TRBV19 to TRBJ1-2; TRBD1 matches at 11 bases. The length of the CDR3 is 15 residues. CDR1 and CDR2 from the germline V gene are LNHDA and SQIVND (reference sequence). Trimming took 6 bases from V and 2 from J; bases not matched to a gene: 5. CDR3 sequence reads: CASRPGQGVNYGYTF. CDR3 nucleotides: TGTGCCAGTAGGCCGGGACAGGGGGTGAACTATGGCTACACCTTC.

V is TRBV19 and J is TRBJ1-5; 10 bases match TRBD1. V lost 4 bases and J lost 2; bases outside the gene matches: 8. CDR1 is LNHDA and CDR2 is SQIVND in the germline V gene (reference sequence). CDR3 length equals 17 residues. The DNA for the CDR3 is TGTGCCAGTAGTACGACCGGGACAGGGGCAGGCAATCAGCCCCAGCATTTT. Protein product: CASSTTGTGAGNQPQHF.

V gene TRBV27 combines with J gene TRBJ1-1; 7 positions agree with TRBD1. The V gene end was trimmed by 0 bases and the J gene end by 7 bases; junction bases not matched to a gene: 2. Per germline, CDR1 MNHEY and CDR2 SMNVEV (reference sequence). This CDR3 is built from 13 residues. The CDR3 region is CASSLSRDSEAFF. The CDR3, as DNA: TGTGCCAGCAGTTTATCCCGGGACAGTGAAGCTTTCTTT.

By share of the sample, this clone is medium-sized. J is TRBJ2-3 and V is TRBV7-9; 12 bases align to TRBD2. The J segment lost 2 bases and the V segment lost 5 bases, leaving 5 bases of the junction unmatched. Germline values: CDR1 SEHNR, CDR2 FQNEAQ (reference sequence). The CDR3 length is 16 residues. The DNA for the CDR3 is TGTGCCAGCAGCCCTAGCGGGGGGGCCCCCACAGATACGCAGTATTTT. This translates into CASSPSGGAPTDTQYF.

The chain recombines TRBV5-1 with TRBJ1-5; D is unclear. Trimming stripped 0 bases from V and 1 base from J, with 8 bases between. Germline CDR1 and CDR2: SGHRS and YFSETQ. The CDR3 contains 15 residues. The CDR3 DNA reads TGCGCCAGCAGCTTGGCTGCGGGGAGCAATCAGCCCCAGCATTTT. Translated, it gives CASSLAAGSNQPQHF.

V gene TRBV6-4 combines with J gene TRBJ2-4, with 9 bases that match TRBD1. Germline trimming cut 9 bases from V and 1 base from J; bases unmatched to any gene: 7. Germline assignment: CDR1 MRHNA and CDR2 SNTAGT. The CDR3 consists of 15 residues. CDR3 in DNA: TGTGCCAGTAACAGGGGGCGCTGGGCCAAAAACATTCAGTACTTC. Translation gives CASNRGRWAKNIQYF.

This sequence joins TRBV4-1 and TRBJ2-5; D is uncertain. This CDR3 contains 13 residues. The ends were cut back, 3 bases at V and 5 bases at J, with 10 bases in the middle. CDR1 is MGHRA, CDR2 YSYEKL, per germline. DNA for the CDR3: TGCGCCAGCAGCCAGGTGGCCGGGGAGACCCAGTACTTC. Translating gives CASSQVAGETQYF.

The V and J genes are TRBV28 and TRBJ2-5, with 9 bases identical to TRBD2. This CDR3 contains 15 residues. The V gene's germline CDR1 is MDHEN and CDR2 SYDVKM. V trimming: 2 bases; J trimming: 5 bases; junction bases outside the gene matches: 6. The CDR3 coding sequence is TGTGCCAGCAGTTTAGCGGGGGGGCCTTGGGAGACCCAGTACTTC. Encoded protein: CASSLAGGPWETQYF.

In DNA, the CDR3 is TGTGCCAGCAGCCCTACTCATGTAGCGAACACTGAAGCTTTCTTT. Translation gives CASSPTHVANTEAFF. V gene TRBV3-1 (or the pseudogene TRBV3-2) combines with J gene TRBJ1-1; D not resolved. CDR3 length equals 15 residues. Trimming pared 4 bases from V and 1 base from J, leaving 13 bases between. The germline gives CDR1 LGHDT, CDR2 YNNKEL (reference sequence).

This clone was detected a few times. The chain is built from TRBV6-6 and TRBJ1-5; tentatively, D is TRBD1 (6 bases). V was clipped by 7 bases and J by 5 bases, with 21 bases between them. The germline CDR1 and CDR2 sequences are MNHNY and SVGAGI (reference sequence). This CDR3 is built from 16 residues. The CDR3 protein is CASTLISGGAYQPQHF. The CDR3 nucleotides read TGTGCCAGCACACTCATATCCGGGGGGGCTTATCAGCCCCAGCATTTT.

This clone was found a few times. The chain has TRBV6-2 or TRBV6-3 and TRBJ2-7; TRBD1 agrees at 9 bases. CDR1 and CDR2 from the germline V gene are MNHEY and SVGEGT. Trimming cost V 2 bases and J 3 bases; bases outside gene matches: 5. CDR3 length: 15 residues. The CDR3 DNA is TGTGCCAGCAGTTACGCCGGGACAGGGAACTACGAGCAGTACTTC. Its protein product is CASSYAGTGNYEQYF.

This chain links TRBV19 with TRBJ1-5; the D is unclear. This CDR3 is 12 amino acids long. CDR1 is LNHDA, CDR2 SQIVND, per germline (reference sequence). The V end lost 6 bases, the J end lost 4 bases, and 7 bases lay between the germline ends. CDR3 loop: CASRVQNQPQHF. The CDR3 coding sequence is TGTGCCAGTAGGGTACAGAATCAGCCCCAGCATTTT.

The chain carries TRBV30 and TRBJ2-7; the match to TRBD2 covers 11 bases. Trimming at V came to 2 bases and at J to 3 bases, leaving 3 bases not matched to a gene. There are 14 residues in the CDR3. Germline lookup yields CDR1 GTSNPN and CDR2 SVGIG (reference sequence). The CDR3 reads CAWSIAGGIYEQYF. In nucleotides, the CDR3 is TGTGCCTGGAGTATAGCGGGGGGGATCTACGAGCAGTACTTC.

The rearrangement links TRBV4-3 to TRBJ1-2; D is ambiguous. V shed 3 bases and J shed 6 bases, with 11 bases lying between them. The germline gives CDR1 LGHNA, CDR2 YSLEER. The CDR3 runs 13 residues. The DNA for the CDR3 is TGCGCCAGCAGCCAGACCGGGATCAATGGCTACACCTTC. The encoded protein is CASSQTGINGYTF.

V gene TRBV5-1 combines with J gene TRBJ1-2, with TRBD1 identical over 8 bases. The V and J ends lost 0 bases and 5 bases, in that order; junction bases with no gene match: 3. The CDR3 runs 14 residues. The germline gives CDR1 SGHRS, CDR2 YFSETQ. The chain's CDR3 is CASSLDRGGYGYTF. Here the CDR3 DNA reads TGCGCCAGCAGCTTGGACAGGGGGGGATATGGCTACACCTTC. Combining the CDR3 with reference TRBV5-1 and TRBJ1-2 gives the whole variable domain KAGVTQTPRYLIKTRGQQVTLSCSPISGHRSVSWYQQTPGQGLQFLFEYFSETQRNKGNFPGRFSGRQFSNSRSEMNVSTLELGDSALYLCASSLDRGGYGYTFGSGTRLTVV.

V usage is TRBV7-2 and J usage is TRBJ1-5; TRBD1 matches at 12 bases. Unmatched junction bases numbered 5, after V lost 5 bases and J lost 6 bases. Germline V gene data show CDR1 as SGHTA and CDR2 as FQGNSA. The CDR3 extends over 15 amino acids. Written as DNA, the CDR3 is TGTGCCAGCAGCCTAGGGACAGGGGGCCTTCAGCCCCAGCATTTT. Translating it yields CASSLGTGGLQPQHF.